This is a list of T cell receptor beta chains from one sample in a study of T-cell reconstitution after alpha-beta-depleted transplantation in children. In TCRdb, the PCR reads were re-called with MiXCR into one record per CDR3 protein. The repertoire holds hundreds of thousands of distinct CDR3 sequences, with roughly an eighth as singletons. The sample consisted of PBMCs from the stem cell graft donor, taken from the stem cell graft. The receptors were sampled from a human donor who donated a stem cell graft to a child with combined immunodeficiency. Both conserved end residues are part of each CDR3. Fields, in order: clone size, J gene, CDR3 length, V gene, D gene, CDR3 DNA, CDR3 protein. D genes are given only for firm matches. Clone size appears in some rows only: once, few, many, or a class for an expanded clone.

>many|TRBJ2-1|15|TRBV7-9|NA
TGTGCCGTCCGGGGAGGGGGGGACCACTACAATGAGCAGTTCTTC
CAVRGGGDHYNEQFF
>many|TRBJ2-5|16|TRBV12-3/TRBV12-4|NA
TGTGCCAGCAGTTTGGCAGGGGCGGGAGAAGGGGAGACCCAGTACTTC
CASSLAGAGEGETQYF
>few|TRBJ2-7|15|TRBV27|NA
TGTGCCAGCAGTTTATCCGGGACTGAGGGGTACGAGCAGTACTTC
CASSLSGTEGYEQYF
>many|TRBJ2-3|16|TRBV20-1|NA
TGCAGTGCTAGAGATGCGGCAGCAAGGATCACAGATACGCAGTATTTT
CSARDAAARITDTQYF
>many|TRBJ2-1|16|TRBV12-3/TRBV12-4|TRBD2
TGTGCCAGCAGTCAGGACACTAGCGGAGGGTGGAATGAGCAGTTCTTC
CASSQDTSGGWNEQFF
>NA|TRBJ2-5|19|TRBV5-1|TRBD2
TGCGCCAGCAGCCTGGCCGGGCCTCGGACTAGCGGGGTTGGAGAGACCCAGTACTTC
CASSLAGPRTSGVGETQYF
>once|TRBJ1-1|14|TRBV18|TRBD1
TGTGCCAGCTCACCGACAGGGAGGGACACTGAAGCTTTCTTT
CASSPTGRDTEAFF
>NA|TRBJ2-1|16|TRBV5-1|NA
TGCGCCAGCAGCTTGGCGGGTTTAGGGGGGCACAATGAGCAGTTCTTC
CASSLAGLGGHNEQFF
>few|TRBJ2-3|15|TRBV11-2|TRBD2
TGTGCCAGCAGGGCAGTGGGGGGGGGCACAGATACGCAGTATTTT
CASRAVGGGTDTQYF
>NA|TRBJ1-5|16|TRBV5-6|NA
NA
CASSFSLGMGNQPQHF
>few|TRBJ1-3|14|TRBV20-1|NA
TGCAGTGCGGCAGGGACCGACTCTGGAAACACCATATATTTT
CSAAGTDSGNTIYF
>many|TRBJ2-3|15|TRBV5-1|NA
TGCGCCAGCTTTTCTTCGGACTCTAAGCGGGATACGCAGTATTTT
CASFSSDSKRDTQYF
>many|TRBJ2-1|17|TRBV12-3/TRBV12-4|NA
TGTGCCAGCAGTCGCTTCTACGGGCAGAGCTCCTACAATGAGCAGTTCTTC
CASSRFYGQSSYNEQFF
>NA|TRBJ2-2|16|TRBV7-9|NA
TGTGCCAGCAGCTTAATGGGGAATGCCCGCACCGGGGAGCTGTTTTTT
CASSLMGNARTGELFF
>few|TRBJ1-2|12|TRBV12-3/TRBV12-4|NA
TGTGCCAGCAGTTTTCTGGGATATGGCTACACCTTC
CASSFLGYGYTF
>few|TRBJ1-5|15|TRBV7-9|NA
TGTGCCAGCAGCCGTACAACCGAAAGCAATCAGCCCCAGCATTTT
CASSRTTESNQPQHF
>many|TRBJ1-1|13|TRBV12-3/TRBV12-4|NA
TGTGCCAGCAGTTTCCTTCTAAGCGCTGAAGCTTTCTTT
CASSFLLSAEAFF
>NA|TRBJ2-2|14|TRBV10-3|TRBD1
TGTGCCATCAAGGAGACAGGGGACACCGGGGAGCTGTTTTTT
CAIKETGDTGELFF
>many|TRBJ2-1|16|TRBV12-5|TRBD2
TGTGCTAGTGGCTCACGGGCTAGCGGGCTATACAATGAGCAGTTCTTC
CASGSRASGLYNEQFF
>few|TRBJ2-7|15|TRBV6-5|NA
TGTGCCAGCAGTCATGGGGGGGACAAAAACTACGAGCAGTACTTC
CASSHGGDKNYEQYF
>NA|TRBJ2-2|19|TRBV6-5|TRBD2
TGTGCCAGCAGTTACTCGACGACTAGCGCCTTTCCGGACACCGGGGAGCTGTTTTTT
CASSYSTTSAFPDTGELFF
>NA|TRBJ2-2|13|TRBV28|NA
TGTGCCAGCAGTTCGTCTAGCACCGGGGAGCTGTTTTTT
CASSSSSTGELFF
>many|TRBJ2-6|15|TRBV5-6|NA
TGTGCCAGCAGCTTAGGTTGGGGTGGGGCCAACGTCCTGACTTTC
CASSLGWGGANVLTF
>few|TRBJ2-7|14|TRBV18|TRBD1
TGTGCCAGCTCACCAGGACAGGGGGCGAAAGAGCAGTACTTC
CASSPGQGAKEQYF
>many|TRBJ2-3|13|TRBV7-2|NA
TGTGCCAGCAGCTCGACTTGGCGGGATACGCAGTATTTT
CASSSTWRDTQYF
>many|TRBJ2-7|15|TRBV6-5|TRBD1
TGTGCCAGCAGTTTTGGGACAGGGTTTTCCTACGAGCAGTACTTC
CASSFGTGFSYEQYF
>NA|TRBJ2-3|13|TRBV20-1|NA
TGCAGTGCTAGAGATGCGGGCACAGATACGCAGTATTTT
CSARDAGTDTQYF
>NA|TRBJ2-5|16|TRBV3-1|NA
TGTGCCAGCAGCCGTACCGCGGGGACTTCTCAAGAGACCCAGTACTTC
CASSRTAGTSQETQYF
>few|TRBJ2-7|13|TRBV20-1|TRBD2
TGCAGTGCTACTAGCGGGAGCTCCTACGAGCAGTACTTC
CSATSGSSYEQYF
>few|TRBJ2-7|14|TRBV7-2|TRBD2
TGTGCCAGCAGCTTATGGCGGGAGGAGCACGAGCAGTACTTC
CASSLWREEHEQYF
>NA|TRBJ2-7|16|TRBV7-8|TRBD2
TGTGCCAGCAGCTCCTCGGGGGGAGAGCTAAACTACGAGCAGTACTTC
CASSSSGGELNYEQYF
>NA|TRBJ2-4|15|TRBV12-3/TRBV12-4|NA
TGTGCCAGCAGTTCTATTGGACTAGCCAAAAACATTCAGTACTTC
CASSSIGLAKNIQYF
>NA|TRBJ1-3|16|TRBV6-2/TRBV6-3|NA
TGTGCCAGCAGTTACTCGGGGCAGACCTCTGGAAACACCATATATTTT
CASSYSGQTSGNTIYF
>few|TRBJ2-2|15|TRBV5-6|NA
TGTGCCAGCAGCTTGATACCTACTTACACCGGGGAGCTGTTTTTT
CASSLIPTYTGELFF
>NA|TRBJ2-1|15|TRBV20-1|TRBD2
TGCAAGGCGGGGGTTAGCCGTAGCTCCTACAATGAGCAGTTCTTC
CKAGVSRSSYNEQFF
>few|TRBJ2-1|15|TRBV3-1|NA
TGTGCCAGCAGCCAAGTCCTGCCAGAGTACAATGAGCAGTTCTTC
CASSQVLPEYNEQFF
>many|TRBJ2-7|15|TRBV27|TRBD2
TGTGCCAGCAGATTCGCGGGAGGGTTTTACTACGAGCAGTACTTC
CASRFAGGFYYEQYF
>few|TRBJ2-3|17|TRBV6-5|NA
TGTGCCAGCATTAAAACTCCTGGAAGAGGAGGGTCAGATACGCAGTATTTT
CASIKTPGRGGSDTQYF
>many|TRBJ1-6|13|TRBV27|NA
TGTGCCAGCAGTGTGGGCCCTAGATCACCCCTCCACTTT
CASSVGPRSPLHF
>many|TRBJ2-7|18|TRBV6-5|TRBD1
TGTGCCATCAGAGTGAGCCGTTCACCCGGAGACAGGGGAGGCGAGCAGTACTTC
CAIRVSRSPGDRGGEQYF
>NA|TRBJ2-1|13|TRBV12-3/TRBV12-4|NA
TGTGCCAGCAGTTCGGGAGTAGCGAATGAGCAGTTCTTC
CASSSGVANEQFF
>NA|TRBJ2-7|18|TRBV4-1|NA
TGCGCCAGCAGCCAAGATCGAGAGACCGACTTTGGCTCCTACGAGCAGTACTTC
CASSQDRETDFGSYEQYF
>many|TRBJ2-7|15|TRBV7-9|TRBD1
TGTGCCAGCAGCTTCCGAGAGCAGGGGGTCTACGAGCAGTACTTC
CASSFREQGVYEQYF
>many|TRBJ2-5|14|TRBV12-3/TRBV12-4|NA
TGTGCCAGCACTCGGGCGGGACGGCGAGAGACCCAGTACTTC
CASTRAGRRETQYF
>few|TRBJ1-1|15|TRBV5-1|NA
TGCGCCAGCAGCTTGGGTTGGGAAATGAACACTGAAGCTTTCTTT
CASSLGWEMNTEAFF
>NA|TRBJ2-4|17|TRBV9|NA
TGTGCCAGCAGCGCGGATCCCAGGGATTTAGCCAAAAACATTCAGTACTTC
CASSADPRDLAKNIQYF
>NA|TRBJ2-3|14|TRBV4-2|NA
TGTGCCAGCAGCCAAGATTCGGAAACAGATACGCAGTATTTT
CASSQDSETDTQYF
>few|TRBJ1-2|13|TRBV10-3|NA
TGTGCCATCAACCAGGACACAGCTAGAGGCTACACCTTC
CAINQDTARGYTF
>NA|TRBJ2-7|15|TRBV6-2/TRBV6-3|TRBD2
TGTGCCAGCACCCGCGGGACTAGTCGTTCCTACGAGCAGTACTTC
CASTRGTSRSYEQYF
>few|TRBJ2-7|16|TRBV25-1|TRBD2
TGTGCCAGCAGTGGACTATTAGCGGGAGAGGTCTACGAGCAGTACTTC
CASSGLLAGEVYEQYF
>NA|TRBJ1-6|14|TRBV12-3/TRBV12-4|TRBD1
TGTGCCAGCAGTATGACAGGGGAGGTTTCACCCCTCCACTTT
CASSMTGEVSPLHF
>few|TRBJ1-3|14|TRBV7-2|NA
TGTGCCAGCAGCCCGACCAACTCTGGAAACACCATATATTTT
CASSPTNSGNTIYF
>few|TRBJ2-7|14|TRBV10-3|TRBD1
TGTGCCATCTCTCCTCCGGGACAGGGGGCTAAGCAGTACTTC
CAISPPGQGAKQYF
>many|TRBJ2-1|15|TRBV12-3/TRBV12-4|NA
TGTGCCAGCAGTTTGGAGGGGGGTTCCTACAATGAGCAGTTCTTC
CASSLEGGSYNEQFF
>few|TRBJ2-2|14|TRBV29-1|NA
TGCAGCGCCAGAACCGGCGGAAACACCGGGGAGCTGTTTTTT
CSARTGGNTGELFF
>many|TRBJ2-2|15|TRBV20-1|TRBD1
TGCAGTGCTAGCCGACAGGGTCTAGGCACCGGGGAGCTGTTTTTT
CSASRQGLGTGELFF
>NA|TRBJ1-2|12|TRBV29-1|NA
TGCAGCCTATGGTCATCTAACTATGGCTACACCTTC
CSLWSSNYGYTF
>NA|TRBJ1-2|17|TRBV4-3|NA
TGCGCCAGCAGCCAAGATCCGCCCGCGGACATCTACTATGGCTACACCTTC
CASSQDPPADIYYGYTF
>NA|TRBJ1-1|14|TRBV12-3/TRBV12-4|NA
TGTGCCAGCAGTTTTTCCTCGGGAAACACTGAAGCTTTCTTT
CASSFSSGNTEAFF
>many|TRBJ2-7|15|TRBV9|NA
TGTGCCAGCAGGGATCCCGGGACGACAGAATACGAGCAGTACTTC
CASRDPGTTEYEQYF